One and the same sample provided the 21 T cell receptor beta chains below, sequenced in a study of T cell changes during pregnancy in multiple sclerosis. Using immunoSEQ multiplex PCR, the repertoire was profiled, and TCRdb retains in-frame clones only, with some absent. Of some 46,000 clones detected, about 92% appear once; the ten largest clones hold under 2.5%. This specimen consisted of peripheral blood, obtained in the third trimester of pregnancy. These receptors were obtained from a female donor with multiple sclerosis, enrolled in a pregnancy study.

The DNA for the CDR3 is TGTGCCAGCAGCTTAGATGGTAGCGGGAGAGTTAATGAGCAGTTCTTC. Its protein is CASSLDGSGRVNEQFF. The rearrangement uses TRBV11-2 and TRBJ2-1, with 9 positions matching TRBD2. Germline V gives CDR1 SGHAT, CDR2 FQNNGV. This CDR3 has 16 residues. The V segment lost 0 bases and the J segment 7 bases; nucleotides outside the gene matches: 7.

The rearrangement joins TRBV4-1 to TRBJ1-2; perhaps TRBD1 as D (5 bases). The V end lost 4 bases, the J end lost 1 base, and 10 bases lay between the germline ends. Germline V gene sequence: CDR1 MGHRA, CDR2 YSYEKL. The CDR3 runs 14 residues. The CDR3 is CASSPGLDNYGYTF. The CDR3 DNA follows: TGCGCCAGCAGCCCAGGGTTGGATAACTATGGCTACACCTTC.

This chain connects TRBV4-3 to TRBJ1-4, with D perhaps TRBD1 (6 bases). Trimming took 2 bases from V and 5 from J, leaving 6 bases between them. Germline CDR1 and CDR2: LGHNA and YSLEER. CDR3 length: 13 amino acids. DNA for the CDR3: TGCGCCAGCAGCCAAACAGGGAATGAAAAACTGTTTTTT. Translating gives CASSQTGNEKLFF.

The rearrangement links TRBV4-3 to TRBJ1-1, with 7 bases identical to TRBD1. Germline-derived CDR1 and CDR2 are LGHNA and YSLEER. Losses at the gene ends were 8 bases for V and 1 base for J; bases not matched to a gene: 7. The CDR3 sequence is 14 residues long. The CDR3 DNA follows: TGCGCCAGCGGCCGGGGGACAGCGAACACTGAAGCTTTCTTT. Amino acid sequence: CASGRGTANTEAFF.

The chain is built from TRBV7-2 and TRBJ1-1; D not resolved. Germline-derived CDR1 and CDR2 are SGHTA and FQGNSA. This CDR3 spans 15 amino acids. The ends were cut back, 1 base at V and 6 bases at J, with 15 bases in the middle. This chain's CDR3 is CASSLDSRSTPEAFF. The CDR3, as DNA: TGTGCCAGCAGCTTAGACAGCCGGTCAACGCCTGAAGCTTTCTTT.

This clone has only one observation. The rearrangement uses TRBV19 and TRBJ2-5; 11 bases are a match to TRBD1. Germline V CDR1 and CDR2: LNHDA, SQIVND (reference sequence). The CDR3 has 14 residues. V shed 9 bases and J 2 bases; nucleotides not matched to a gene: 5. The CDR3 loop is CASAGTGGQETQYF. Here the CDR3 DNA reads TGTGCCAGCGCCGGGACAGGGGGTCAAGAGACCCAGTACTTC.

This chain joins TRBV2 and TRBJ2-3; 8 nucleotides agree with TRBD2. CDR1 is SNHLY, CDR2 FYNNEI, per germline. Losses at the gene ends were 6 bases for V and 0 bases for J; bases not matched to a gene: 14. This CDR3 region has 18 residues. The CDR3 sequence: CASSLTSGNLYSTDTQYF. CDR3 DNA sequence: TGTGCCAGCAGCCTCACTAGCGGCAACCTCTATAGCACAGATACGCAGTATTTT. Variable domain in full (rest from reference TRBV2 and TRBJ2-3): EPEVTQTPSHQVTQMGQEVILRCVPISNHLYFYWYRQILGQKVEFLVSFYNNEISEKSEIFDDQFSVERPDGSNFTLKIRSTKLEDSAMYFCASSLTSGNLYSTDTQYFGPGTRLTVL.

The chain uses TRBV25-1 and TRBJ2-5; 10 positions agree with TRBD2. Germline V gives CDR1 MGHDK, CDR2 SYGVNS. The length of the CDR3 is 16 residues. V lost 3 bases to trimming and J lost 2 bases; unmatched junction nucleotides: 6. DNA of the CDR3: TGTGCCAGCAGTGAGCTAGCGGGAGATCGGCAAGAGACCCAGTACTTC. Translation: CASSELAGDRQETQYF.

This chain joins TRBV2 and TRBJ1-4; 8 nucleotides line up with TRBD1. V lost 5 bases and J lost 2; bases outside the gene matches: 4. The length of the CDR3 is 15 residues. Germline CDR1 is SNHLY and CDR2 is FYNNEI. This CDR3 is CASSPQGVTNEKLFF. Here the CDR3 DNA reads TGTGCCAGCAGTCCACAGGGGGTTACTAATGAAAAACTGTTTTTT.

The chain employs TRBV4-2 and TRBJ2-3; 10 bases map to TRBD2. With V trimmed by 0 bases and J by 2 bases, 8 bases remained unmatched. In germline, CDR1 is LGHNA, CDR2 YNFKEQ. This CDR3 comprises 18 residues. CDR3 region: CASSQESSGSQYTDTQYF. CDR3 bases: TGTGCCAGCAGCCAAGAGTCTAGCGGGAGTCAATACACAGATACGCAGTATTTT.

This clone was recorded once. The chain has TRBV4-1 and TRBJ1-1, with D tentatively TRBD1 (5 bases). This CDR3 has 16 residues. V shed 2 bases and J shed 1 base, with 14 bases lying between them. Per the germline V gene, CDR1 is MGHRA and CDR2 is YSYEKL. Here the CDR3 reads CASSQPLKTGNTEAFF. CDR3 DNA: TGCGCCAGCAGCCAACCTCTAAAAACAGGGAACACTGAAGCTTTCTTT.

The chain carries TRBV5-1 and TRBJ2-5; D gene uncertain. The ends were cut back, 0 bases at V and 9 bases at J, with 12 bases in the middle. The CDR3 has 13 residues. Germline loops: CDR1 SGHRS, CDR2 YFSETQ. The CDR3 region is CASSLEVKAAQYF. DNA for the CDR3: TGCGCCAGCAGCTTGGAAGTTAAGGCGGCCCAGTACTTC.

This chain connects TRBV19 to TRBJ1-5; D is perhaps TRBD1 (6 bases). Trimming left V 3 bases short and J 3 bases short, with 15 bases between. The germline CDR1 and CDR2 sequences are LNHDA and SQIVND (reference sequence). The CDR3 extends over 16 amino acids. The CDR3 nucleotides read TGTGCCAGTAGTATCTCGCACAGGGCATCCAATCAGCCCCAGCATTTT. This encodes CASSISHRASNQPQHF.

This clone has a single count. The chain has TRBV28 and TRBJ1-3, with 7 bases matching TRBD1. The junction had 4 bases not matched to a gene; V was cut back by 4 bases and J by 4 bases. From germline, CDR1 is MDHEN and CDR2 SYDVKM. This CDR3 spans 14 amino acids. The CDR3 coding sequence is TGTGCCAGCAGTTCAGGGGGGCAGGGAAACACCATATATTTT. This translates into CASSSGGQGNTIYF.

This chain links TRBV19 with TRBJ2-7; TRBD2 aligns across 9 bases. J was trimmed by 6 bases and V by 6 bases; bases with no gene match: 12. This CDR3 region has 15 residues. Germline CDR1 is LNHDA and CDR2 is SQIVND (reference sequence). In DNA, the CDR3 is TGTGCCAGTAGGGGGGTAGCGGGAGATTCAGGCGAGCAGTACTTC. This sequence encodes CASRGVAGDSGEQYF.

The chain uses TRBV4-3 and TRBJ2-1; D is possibly TRBD1 (6 bases). The CDR3 has 13 amino acids. Between the trimmed V and J ends, which lost 6 bases and 3 bases, there was a span of 9 bases. Looked up from germline, CDR1 is LGHNA and CDR2 is YSLEER. The CDR3 sequence: CASSPDSYNEQFF. CDR3 nucleotide sequence: TGCGCCAGCAGTCCGGACAGCTACAATGAGCAGTTCTTC.

CDR3 DNA: TGTGCCAGCAGCCCCCGGGTGGGGGCAGGGCTACAAGTGCAGTACTTC. It encodes CASSPRVGAGLQVQYF. The chain uses TRBV14 and TRBJ2-7; perhaps TRBD1 as D (6 bases). Germline V CDR1 and CDR2: SGHDN, FVKESK. V was clipped by 4 bases and J by 9 bases, with 25 bases between them. This CDR3 comprises 16 residues.

This chain uses TRBV29-1 with TRBJ2-7; 12 bases match TRBD1. Trimming at V came to 0 bases and at J to 5 bases, leaving 5 bases not matched to a gene. The CDR3 has 15 amino acids. CDR1 SQVTM and CDR2 ANQGSEA come from the germline V gene. The CDR3 DNA reads as TGCAGCGTTGAAGATAAAGGGACAGGGGGCAACGAGCAGTACTTC. It codes for CSVEDKGTGGNEQYF.

The rearrangement uses TRBV14 and TRBJ1-3, with D possibly matching TRBD1 (6 bases). This CDR3 is built from 14 residues. Germline CDR1 SGHDN, CDR2 FVKESK. Trimming removed 1 base at V and 2 bases at J, with 6 bases between. This chain's CDR3 is CASSQGTAGNTIYF. The CDR3, as DNA: TGTGCCAGCAGCCAAGGGACAGCTGGAAACACCATATATTTT.

V gene TRBV11-2 combines with J gene TRBJ2-4; maybe TRBD1 (5 bases). The CDR3 extends over 15 amino acids. From germline, CDR1 is SGHAT and CDR2 FQNNGV. V lost 1 base and J lost 3, with 10 bases in between. The CDR3 is CASSLGPRDKNIQYF. The DNA for the CDR3 is TGTGCCAGCAGCTTAGGCCCCAGGGACAAAAACATTCAGTACTTC.

The chain has TRBV9 and TRBJ2-2, with 12 bases matching TRBD2. V dropped 2 bases and J dropped 1; count of bases not matched to a gene: 12. The CDR3 is made up of 20 amino acids. CDR1 is SGDLS, CDR2 YYNGEE, per germline. The CDR3 DNA reads TGTGCCAGCAGCGTCTTACCTAGGAGGACTAGCGGGAAGAACACCGGGGAGCTGTTTTTT. Its protein product is CASSVLPRRTSGKNTGELFF.